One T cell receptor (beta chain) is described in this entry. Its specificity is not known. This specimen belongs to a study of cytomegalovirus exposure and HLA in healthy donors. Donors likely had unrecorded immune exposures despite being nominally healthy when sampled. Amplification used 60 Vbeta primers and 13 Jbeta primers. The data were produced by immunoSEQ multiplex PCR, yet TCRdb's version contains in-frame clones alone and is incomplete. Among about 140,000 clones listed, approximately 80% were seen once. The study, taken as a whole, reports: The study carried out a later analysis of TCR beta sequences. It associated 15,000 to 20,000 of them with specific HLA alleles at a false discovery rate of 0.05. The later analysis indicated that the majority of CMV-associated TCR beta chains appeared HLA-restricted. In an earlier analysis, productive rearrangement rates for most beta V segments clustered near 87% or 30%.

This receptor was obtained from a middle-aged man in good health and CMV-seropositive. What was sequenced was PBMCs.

The CDR3 is CASSVEGHPYNEQFF. DNA of the CDR3: TGTGCCAGCAGCGTAGAAGGACATCCTTACAATGAGCAGTTCTTC. The V call is TRBV9, the J call TRBJ2-1; TRBD1 might be the D (5 bases). In germline, CDR1 is SGDLS, CDR2 YYNGEE. V was shortened by 0 bases and J by 4 bases, with 11 bases between the two germline ends. The CDR3 length is 15 residues.